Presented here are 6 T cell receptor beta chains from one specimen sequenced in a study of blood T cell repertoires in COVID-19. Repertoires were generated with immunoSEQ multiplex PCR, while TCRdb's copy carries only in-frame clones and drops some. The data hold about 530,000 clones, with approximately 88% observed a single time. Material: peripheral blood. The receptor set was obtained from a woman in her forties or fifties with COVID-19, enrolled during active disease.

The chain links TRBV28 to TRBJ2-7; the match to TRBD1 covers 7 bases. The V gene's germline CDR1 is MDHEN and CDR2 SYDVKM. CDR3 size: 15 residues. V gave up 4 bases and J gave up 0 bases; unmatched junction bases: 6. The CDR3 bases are TGTGCCAGCAGTTCCGTACAGGGGTTCTCCTACGAGCAGTACTTC. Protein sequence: CASSSVQGFSYEQYF.

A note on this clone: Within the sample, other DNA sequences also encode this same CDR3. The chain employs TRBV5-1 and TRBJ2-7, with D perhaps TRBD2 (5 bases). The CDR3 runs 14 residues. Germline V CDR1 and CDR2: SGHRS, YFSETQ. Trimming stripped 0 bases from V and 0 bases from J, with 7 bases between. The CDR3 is CASSLERSSYEQYF. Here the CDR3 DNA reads TGCGCCAGCAGCTTGGAGCGGAGCTCCTACGAGCAGTACTTC. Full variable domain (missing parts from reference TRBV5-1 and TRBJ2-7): KAGVTQTPRYLIKTRGQQVTLSCSPISGHRSVSWYQQTPGQGLQFLFEYFSETQRNKGNFPGRFSGRQFSNSRSEMNVSTLELGDSALYLCASSLERSSYEQYFGPGTRLTVT.

CDR3 nucleotides: TGTGCCAGCAAGCCCGATGACAGGGGCTACACCTTC. Its protein product is CASKPDDRGYTF. V and J are TRBV6-6 and TRBJ1-2; D might be TRBD1 (6 bases). Germline lookup yields CDR1 MNHNY and CDR2 SVGAGI (reference sequence). Trimming removed 7 bases at V and 8 bases at J, with 14 bases between. This CDR3 has 12 amino acids.

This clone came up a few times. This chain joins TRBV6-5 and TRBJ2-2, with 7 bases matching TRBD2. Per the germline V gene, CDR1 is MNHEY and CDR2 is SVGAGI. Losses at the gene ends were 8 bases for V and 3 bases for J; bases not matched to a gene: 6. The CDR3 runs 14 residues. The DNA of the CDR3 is TGTGCCAGCCGGGGGGTACGGCACACCGGGGAGCTGTTTTTT. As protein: CASRGVRHTGELFF.

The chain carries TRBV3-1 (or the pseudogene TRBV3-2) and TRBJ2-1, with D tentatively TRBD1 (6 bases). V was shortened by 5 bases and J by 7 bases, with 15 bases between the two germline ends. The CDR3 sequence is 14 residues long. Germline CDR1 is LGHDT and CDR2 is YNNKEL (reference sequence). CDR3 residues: CASSVGTPGNEQFF. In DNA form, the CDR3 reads TGTGCCAGCAGCGTCGGGACACCAGGGAATGAGCAGTTCTTC.

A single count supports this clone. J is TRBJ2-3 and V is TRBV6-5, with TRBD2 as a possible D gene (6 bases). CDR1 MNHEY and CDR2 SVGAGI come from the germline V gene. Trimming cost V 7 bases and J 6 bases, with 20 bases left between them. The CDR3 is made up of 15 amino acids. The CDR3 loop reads CASISGRRGWDTQYF. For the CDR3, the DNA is TGTGCCAGCATTTCCGGCCGGAGGGGTTGGGATACGCAGTATTTT.